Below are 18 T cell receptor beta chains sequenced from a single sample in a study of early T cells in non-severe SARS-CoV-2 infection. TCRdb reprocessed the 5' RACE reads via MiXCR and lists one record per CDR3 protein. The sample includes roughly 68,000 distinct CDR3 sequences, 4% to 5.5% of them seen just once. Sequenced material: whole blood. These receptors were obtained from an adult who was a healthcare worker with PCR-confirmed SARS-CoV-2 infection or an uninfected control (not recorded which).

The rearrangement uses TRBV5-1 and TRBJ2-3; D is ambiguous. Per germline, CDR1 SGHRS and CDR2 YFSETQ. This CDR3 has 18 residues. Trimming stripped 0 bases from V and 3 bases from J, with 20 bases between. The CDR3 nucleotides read TGCGCCAGCAGCTTGGCCATTCTAGGTTTGCAATCTACAGATACGCAGTATTTT. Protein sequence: CASSLAILGLQSTDTQYF. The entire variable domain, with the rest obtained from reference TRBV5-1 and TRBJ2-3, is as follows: KAGVTQTPRYLIKTRGQQVTLSCSPISGHRSVSWYQQTPGQGLQFLFEYFSETQRNKGNFPGRFSGRQFSNSRSEMNVSTLELGDSALYLCASSLAILGLQSTDTQYFGPGTRLTVL.

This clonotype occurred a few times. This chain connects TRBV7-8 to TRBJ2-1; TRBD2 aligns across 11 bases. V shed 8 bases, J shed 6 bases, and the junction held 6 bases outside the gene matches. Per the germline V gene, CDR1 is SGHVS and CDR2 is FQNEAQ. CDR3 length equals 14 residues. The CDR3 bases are TGTGCCAGCCTCGGCGGGACTAGCGGCAATGAGCAGTTCTTC. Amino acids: CASLGGTSGNEQFF.

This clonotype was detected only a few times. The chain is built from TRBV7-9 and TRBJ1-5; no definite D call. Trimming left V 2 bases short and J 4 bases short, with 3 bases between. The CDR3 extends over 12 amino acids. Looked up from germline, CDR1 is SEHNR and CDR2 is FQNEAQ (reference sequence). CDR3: CASSLLNQPQHF. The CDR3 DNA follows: TGTGCCAGCAGCTTACTTAATCAGCCCCAGCATTTT. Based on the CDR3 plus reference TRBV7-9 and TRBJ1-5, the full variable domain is DTGVSQNPRHKITKRGQNVTFRCDPISEHNRLYWYRQTLGQGPEFLTYFQNEAQLEKSRLLSDRFSAERPKGSFSTLEIQRTEQGDSAMYLCASSLLNQPQHFGDGTRLSIL.

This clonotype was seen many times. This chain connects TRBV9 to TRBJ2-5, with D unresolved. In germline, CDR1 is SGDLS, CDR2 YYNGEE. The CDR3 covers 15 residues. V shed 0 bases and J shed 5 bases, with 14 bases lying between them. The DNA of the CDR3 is TGTGCCAGCAGCGTAGCTGTAGGAGTTGGGGAGACCCAGTACTTC. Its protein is CASSVAVGVGETQYF.

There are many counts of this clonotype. For the CDR3, the DNA is TGTGCCAGCAGCTTAGTCGGGAGCGATGAAAAACTGTTTTTT. Translating gives CASSLVGSDEKLFF. The rearrangement joins TRBV11-2 to TRBJ1-4; D remains ambiguous. In germline, CDR1 is SGHAT, CDR2 FQNNGV. The CDR3 runs 14 residues. V lost 1 base to trimming and J lost 6 bases, with 9 bases between them.

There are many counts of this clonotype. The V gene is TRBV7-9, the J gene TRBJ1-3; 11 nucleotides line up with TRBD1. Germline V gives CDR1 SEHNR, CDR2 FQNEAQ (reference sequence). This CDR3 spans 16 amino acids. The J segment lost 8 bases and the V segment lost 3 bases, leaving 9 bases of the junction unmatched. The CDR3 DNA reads TGTGCCAGCAGCTTTCCAGGACAGGGGGCAGTGGACACCATATATTTT. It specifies CASSFPGQGAVDTIYF.

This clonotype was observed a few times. The CDR3 loop reads CASSAGNNQPQHF. Here the CDR3 DNA reads TGTGCCAGCAGCGCCGGAAACAATCAGCCCCAGCATTTT. The rearrangement links TRBV9 to TRBJ1-5; the D is unclear. V was pared by 3 bases and J by 3 bases, with 7 bases between. The CDR3 spans 13 residues. Germline V CDR1 and CDR2: SGDLS, YYNGEE.

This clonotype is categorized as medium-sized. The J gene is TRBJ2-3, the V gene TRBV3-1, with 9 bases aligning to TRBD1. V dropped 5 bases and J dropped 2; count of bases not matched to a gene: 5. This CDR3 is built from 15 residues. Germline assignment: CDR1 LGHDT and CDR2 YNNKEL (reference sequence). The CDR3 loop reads CASSDGQGFTDTQYF. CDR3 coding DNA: TGTGCCAGCAGCGACGGACAGGGGTTCACAGATACGCAGTATTTT.

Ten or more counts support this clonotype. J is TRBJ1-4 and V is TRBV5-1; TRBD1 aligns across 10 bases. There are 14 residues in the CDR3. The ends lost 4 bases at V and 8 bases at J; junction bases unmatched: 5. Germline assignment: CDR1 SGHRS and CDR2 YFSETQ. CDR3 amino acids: CASSLDRGDEKLFF. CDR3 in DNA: TGCGCCAGCAGCCTGGACAGGGGGGACGAAAAACTGTTTTTT. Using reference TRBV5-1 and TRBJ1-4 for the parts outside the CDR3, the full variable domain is KAGVTQTPRYLIKTRGQQVTLSCSPISGHRSVSWYQQTPGQGLQFLFEYFSETQRNKGNFPGRFSGRQFSNSRSEMNVSTLELGDSALYLCASSLDRGDEKLFFGSGTQLSVL.

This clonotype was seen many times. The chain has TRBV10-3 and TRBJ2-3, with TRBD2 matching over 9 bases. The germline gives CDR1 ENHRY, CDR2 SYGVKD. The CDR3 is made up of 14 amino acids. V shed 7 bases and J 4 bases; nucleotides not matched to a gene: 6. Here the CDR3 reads CAITASGNSDTQYF. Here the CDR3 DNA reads TGTGCCATCACGGCTAGCGGGAACTCAGATACGCAGTATTTT.

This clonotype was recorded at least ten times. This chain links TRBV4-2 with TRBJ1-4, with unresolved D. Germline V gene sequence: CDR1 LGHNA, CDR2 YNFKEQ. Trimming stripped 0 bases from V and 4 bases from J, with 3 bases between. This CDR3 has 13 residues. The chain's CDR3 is CASSQDYNEKLFF. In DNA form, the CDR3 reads TGTGCCAGCAGCCAAGATTATAATGAAAAACTGTTTTTT.

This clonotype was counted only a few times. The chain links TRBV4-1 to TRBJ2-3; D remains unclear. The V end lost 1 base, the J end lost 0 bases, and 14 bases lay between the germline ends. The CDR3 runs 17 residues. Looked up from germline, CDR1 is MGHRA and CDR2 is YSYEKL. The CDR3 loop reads CASSQVNLVASTDTQYF. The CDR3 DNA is TGCGCCAGCAGCCAAGTGAACCTTGTAGCTAGCACAGATACGCAGTATTTT.

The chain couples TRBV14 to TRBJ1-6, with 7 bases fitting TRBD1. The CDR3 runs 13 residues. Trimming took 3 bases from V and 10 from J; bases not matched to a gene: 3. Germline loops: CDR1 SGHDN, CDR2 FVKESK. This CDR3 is CASSHTGDSPLHF. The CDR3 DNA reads TGTGCCAGCAGCCATACAGGGGACTCACCCCTCCACTTT. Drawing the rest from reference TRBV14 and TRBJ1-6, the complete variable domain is EAGVTQFPSHSVIEKGQTVTLRCDPISGHDNLYWYRRVMGKEIKFLLHFVKESKQDESGMPNNRFLAERTGGTYSTLKVQPAELEDSGVYFCASSHTGDSPLHFGNGTRLTVT.

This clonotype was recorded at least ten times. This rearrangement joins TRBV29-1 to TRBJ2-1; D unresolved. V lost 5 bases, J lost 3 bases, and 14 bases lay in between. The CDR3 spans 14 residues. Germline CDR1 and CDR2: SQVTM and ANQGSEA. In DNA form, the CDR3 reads TGCAGCGTTAGGCTCCGTTCCGGCTACAATGAGCAGTTCTTC. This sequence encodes CSVRLRSGYNEQFF.

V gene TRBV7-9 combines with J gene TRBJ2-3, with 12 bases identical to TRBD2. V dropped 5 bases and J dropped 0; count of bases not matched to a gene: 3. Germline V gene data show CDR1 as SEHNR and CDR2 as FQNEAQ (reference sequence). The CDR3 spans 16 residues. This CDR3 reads CASSDGTSGSTDTQYF. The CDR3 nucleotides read TGTGCCAGCAGCGATGGGACTAGCGGGAGCACAGATACGCAGTATTTT. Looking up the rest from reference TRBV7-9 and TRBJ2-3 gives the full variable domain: DTGVSQNPRHKITKRGQNVTFRCDPISEHNRLYWYRQTLGQGPEFLTYFQNEAQLEKSRLLSDRFSAERPKGSFSTLEIQRTEQGDSAMYLCASSDGTSGSTDTQYFGPGTRLTVL.

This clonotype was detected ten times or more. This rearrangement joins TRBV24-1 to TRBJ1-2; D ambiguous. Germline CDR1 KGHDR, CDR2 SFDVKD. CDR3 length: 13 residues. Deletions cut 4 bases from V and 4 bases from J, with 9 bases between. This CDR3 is CATSDETTYGYTF. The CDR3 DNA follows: TGTGCCACCAGTGACGAGACCACCTATGGCTACACCTTC.

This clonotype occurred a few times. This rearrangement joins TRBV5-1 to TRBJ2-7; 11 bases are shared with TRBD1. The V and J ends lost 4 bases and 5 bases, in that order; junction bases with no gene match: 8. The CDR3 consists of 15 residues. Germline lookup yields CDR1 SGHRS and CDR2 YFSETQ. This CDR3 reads CASSHRDRGLDEQYF. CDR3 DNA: TGCGCCAGCAGCCACCGGGACAGGGGGTTGGACGAGCAGTACTTC. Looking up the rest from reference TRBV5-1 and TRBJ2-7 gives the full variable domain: KAGVTQTPRYLIKTRGQQVTLSCSPISGHRSVSWYQQTPGQGLQFLFEYFSETQRNKGNFPGRFSGRQFSNSRSEMNVSTLELGDSALYLCASSHRDRGLDEQYFGPGTRLTVT.

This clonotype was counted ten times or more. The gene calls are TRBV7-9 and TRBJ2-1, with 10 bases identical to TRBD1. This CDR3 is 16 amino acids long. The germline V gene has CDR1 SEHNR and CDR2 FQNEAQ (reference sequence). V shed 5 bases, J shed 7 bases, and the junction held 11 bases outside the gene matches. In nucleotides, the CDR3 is TGTGCCAGCAGCCCCAAAGGACAGGGGGTCAGGAATGAGCAGTTCTTC. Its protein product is CASSPKGQGVRNEQFF.